Listed here is a single T cell receptor (beta chain). The target antigen is unknown. This table comes from immunoSEQ multiplex PCR, and its TCRdb copy is limited to in-frame clones, with some not included. The sample lists 70,000 to 95,000 clones, 90% occurring once. The data originate from a study of T cell responses to AZD1222 COVID-19 vaccine. Whole-study context: Second-dose intervals near 4 or 12 weeks were combined.

Broader study findings: Mostly white British, mostly female donors; authors suggested clonal diversity may be underestimated. Two AZD1222 administrations were followed by greater Spike-specific TCR breadth and depth. Repertoire sampling was restricted to post-peak T cell response timepoints.

The CDR3 extends over 14 amino acids. Trimming at V came to 3 bases and at J to 6 bases, leaving 4 bases not matched to a gene. Germline V gives CDR1 MNHEY, CDR2 SMNVEV (reference sequence). The TCR comes from an adult in good health. The sequences come from peripheral blood, collected on day 0 of AZD1222 vaccination. The chain joins TRBV27 to TRBJ1-1; 10 bases fit TRBD1. The CDR3 DNA reads TGTGCCAGCAGTTTGAGACAGGGGGCCGCTGAAGCTTTCTTT. Translated, it gives CASSLRQGAAEAFF.